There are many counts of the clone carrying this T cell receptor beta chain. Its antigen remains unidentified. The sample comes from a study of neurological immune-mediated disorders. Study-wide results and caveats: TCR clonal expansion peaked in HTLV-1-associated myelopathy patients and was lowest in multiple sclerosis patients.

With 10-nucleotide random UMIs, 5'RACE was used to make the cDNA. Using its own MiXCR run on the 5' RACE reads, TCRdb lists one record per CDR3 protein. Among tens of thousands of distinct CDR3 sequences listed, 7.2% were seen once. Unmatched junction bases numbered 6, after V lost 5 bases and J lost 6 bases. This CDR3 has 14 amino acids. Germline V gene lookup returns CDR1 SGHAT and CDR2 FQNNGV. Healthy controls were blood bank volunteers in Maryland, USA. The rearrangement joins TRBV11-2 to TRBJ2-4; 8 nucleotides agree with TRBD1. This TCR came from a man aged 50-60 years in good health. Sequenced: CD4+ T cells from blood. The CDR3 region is CASSTRTGTNIQYF. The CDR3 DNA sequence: TGTGCCAGCAGCACTCGGACAGGGACAAACATTCAGTACTTC.